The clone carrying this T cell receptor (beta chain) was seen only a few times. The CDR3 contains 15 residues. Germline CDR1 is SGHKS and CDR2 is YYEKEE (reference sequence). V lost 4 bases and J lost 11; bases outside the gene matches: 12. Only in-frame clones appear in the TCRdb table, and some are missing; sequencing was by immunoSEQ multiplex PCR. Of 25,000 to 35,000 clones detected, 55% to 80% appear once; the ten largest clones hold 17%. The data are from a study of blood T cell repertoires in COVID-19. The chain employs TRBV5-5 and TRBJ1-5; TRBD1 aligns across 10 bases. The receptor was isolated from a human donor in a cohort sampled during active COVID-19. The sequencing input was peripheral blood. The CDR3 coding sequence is TGTGCCAGCAGCGAGGACAGGGGGTCAGGTCGCTCCCAGCATTTT. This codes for CASSEDRGSGRSQHF.